This TCR beta chain is drawn from a study of neoadjuvant nivolumab and ipilimumab in lung cancer. Study at large: The combination arm added day-1 ipilimumab 1 mg/kg to nivolumab 3 mg/kg on days 1, 15, 29.

Profiling relied on immunoSEQ multiplex PCR, and the TCRdb table lists in-frame clones only, not all of them. The sample consists of about 29,000 clones, more than 80% of them appearing once. Of note for this clone: Its target is unknown.

The CDR3 sequence is 16 residues long. Germline V gene lookup returns CDR1 SGHRS and CDR2 YFSETQ. The V gene lost 3 bases and the J gene lost 0 bases, with 13 bases spanning the gap. Study-level results: Compared with tumor-adjacent uninvolved lung, resected tumors showed greater richness and clonality.

The origin of this receptor is an adult with non-small cell lung cancer. The sequences come from tumor tissue, collected after neoadjuvant nivolumab, alone or with ipilimumab, at or shortly before surgery. This rearrangement joins TRBV5-1 to TRBJ1-3, with no clear D. The CDR3 DNA reads as TGCGCCAGCAGCTCGACGGCGGGTTTCTCTGGAAACACCATATATTTT. Its protein product is CASSSTAGFSGNTIYF. The whole variable domain, remainder taken from reference TRBV5-1 and TRBJ1-3, is KAGVTQTPRYLIKTRGQQVTLSCSPISGHRSVSWYQQTPGQGLQFLFEYFSETQRNKGNFPGRFSGRQFSNSRSEMNVSTLELGDSALYLCASSSTAGFSGNTIYFGEGSWLTVV.